This is a list of T cell receptor beta chains from one sample in a study of cytomegalovirus exposure and HLA in healthy donors. Only in-frame clones appear in the TCRdb table, and some are missing; sequencing was by immunoSEQ multiplex PCR. The sample consists of under 250,000 clones, 70% to 80% of them appearing once. The sample was PBMCs. Every receptor here comes from a male donor in good health and CMV-seronegative. Each CDR3 is given with its conserved first and last residue. The D gene is left open where the match is weak. Clone size appears in some rows only: once, few, many, or a class for an expanded clone.

d_gene	v_gene	j_gene	len	abundance	CDR3aa	CDR3nt
.	TRBV19	TRBJ2-5	13	.	CASSNVRQETQYF	TGTGCCAGTAGTAATGTCCGTCAAGAGACCCAGTACTTC
.	TRBV7-9	TRBJ1-2	14	once	CASSLGASNYGYTF	TGTGCCAGCAGCTTAGGAGCATCTAACTATGGCTACACCTTC
TRBD1	TRBV6-5	TRBJ1-1	14	.	CASTQDRGGTEAFF	TGTGCCAGCACTCAGGACAGGGGGGGCACTGAAGCTTTCTTT
.	TRBV4-2	TRBJ2-7	16	.	CASSQEVWVVGYEQYF	TGTGCCAGCAGCCAAGAGGTTTGGGTTGTGGGCTACGAGCAGTACTTC
TRBD1	TRBV19	TRBJ2-6	14	.	CASSSGTGPGVLTF	TGTGCCAGTAGCTCCGGGACAGGGCCGGGTGTCCTGACTTTC
.	TRBV6-1	TRBJ1-1	13	.	CASLGRLDTEAFF	TGTGCCAGTTTAGGGAGGTTGGACACTGAAGCTTTCTTT
.	TRBV14	TRBJ2-7	15	.	CASSQGGPGLDEQYF	TGTGCCAGCAGCCAAGGGGGGCCCGGACTAGACGAGCAGTACTTC
.	TRBV7-9	TRBJ1-6	16	.	CASSPRQSSYNSPLHF	TGTGCCAGCAGCCCGCGACAGAGCTCCTATAATTCACCCCTCCACTTT
.	TRBV7-8	TRBJ1-2	14	.	CASSLGAKNHGYTF	TGTGCCAGCAGCTTGGGGGCCAAAAATCATGGCTACACCTTC
TRBD2	TRBV27	TRBJ2-5	15	.	CASSASGGLGETQYF	TGTGCCAGCAGTGCTAGCGGGGGACTCGGGGAGACCCAGTACTTC
.	TRBV25-1	TRBJ2-7	11	.	CASKTGYEQYF	TGTGCCAGCAAAACAGGCTACGAGCAGTACTTC
.	TRBV5-1	TRBJ1-1	16	.	CASSLAFRGPDTEAFF	TGCGCCAGCAGCTTGGCCTTTCGGGGTCCGGACACTGAAGCTTTCTTT
TRBD2	TRBV28	TRBJ2-1	14	.	CASSGGLLYNEQFF	TGTGCCAGCAGTGGGGGACTACTCTACAATGAGCAGTTCTTC
.	TRBV6-5	TRBJ2-7	13	.	CASTSGSSYEQYF	TGTGCCAGCACGTCTGGGAGCTCCTACGAGCAGTACTTC
TRBD2	TRBV7-7	TRBJ2-5	15	.	CASSQGGGGRKTQYF	TGTGCTAGCAGCCAGGGCGGGGGGGGTCGGAAGACCCAGTACTTC
.	TRBV5-1	TRBJ2-7	13	.	CASSLRSSYEQYF	TGCGCCAGCAGCTTAAGGAGTAGCTACGAGCAGTACTTC
TRBD2	TRBV30	TRBJ2-2	17	.	CAWRGQGSGGNTGELFF	TGTGCCTGGAGGGGGCAGGGTAGCGGGGGGAACACCGGGGAGCTGTTTTTT
TRBD1	TRBV28	TRBJ2-2	15	.	CASKSGQGYTGELFF	TGTGCCAGCAAGTCGGGACAGGGATACACCGGGGAGCTGTTTTTT
.	TRBV15	TRBJ2-7	14	.	CATSRDATQYEQYF	TGTGCCACCAGCAGAGATGCGACACAGTACGAGCAGTACTTC
.	TRBV21-1	TRBJ1-5	15	.	CASSKDGDRNQPQHF	TGTGCCAGCAGCAAAGACGGGGACAGAAATCAGCCCCAGCATTTT
TRBD1	TRBV19	TRBJ1-1	14	.	CASSAGGLNTEAFF	TGTGCCAGTAGTGCAGGGGGCCTGAACACTGAAGCTTTCTTT
.	TRBV4-2	TRBJ1-2	15	.	CASSQATGGNYGYTF	TGTGCCAGCAGCCAGGCGACGGGTGGAAACTATGGCTACACCTTC
TRBD1	TRBV5-1	TRBJ2-7	14	.	CASSLEGGRNEQYF	TGCGCCAGCAGCTTGGAAGGGGGCCGCAACGAGCAGTACTTC
.	TRBV29-1	TRBJ2-1	12	.	CSVNTRGNEQFF	TGCAGCGTCAACACAAGGGGGAATGAGCAGTTCTTC
TRBD1	TRBV19	TRBJ2-7	15	few	CASSIYDRGAYEQYF	TGTGCCAGTAGTATTTACGACAGGGGAGCCTACGAGCAGTACTTC
.	TRBV18	TRBJ2-7	12	.	CASSLSSYEQYF	TGTGCCAGCTCCCTCAGCTCCTACGAGCAGTACTTC
.	TRBV19	TRBJ2-7	12	.	CASMSPLYEQYF	TGTGCCAGTATGTCCCCTCTCTACGAGCAGTACTTC
.	TRBV10-3	TRBJ2-7	14	.	CAISDREKGYEQYF	TGTGCCATCAGTGACAGGGAAAAGGGCTACGAGCAGTACTTC
TRBD1	TRBV27	TRBJ1-1	15	.	CASSAPRGMNTEAFF	TGTGCCAGCAGTGCCCCCAGGGGGATGAACACTGAAGCTTTCTTT
TRBD1	TRBV5-1	TRBJ2-7	14	.	CASSLASGGIEQYF	TGCGCCAGCAGCTTGGCCTCAGGGGGCATTGAGCAGTACTTC
.	TRBV4-1	TRBJ1-5	15	.	CASSQEDSSNQPQHF	TGCGCCAGCAGCCAAGAGGACAGCTCCAATCAGCCCCAGCATTTT
.	TRBV2	TRBJ1-2	12	.	CASSALSDGYTF	TGTGCCAGCAGTGCCTTGTCTGATGGCTACACCTTC
.	TRBV4-1	TRBJ1-2	20	.	CASSQVAGSPGGWANYGYTF	TGCGCCAGCAGCCAAGTTGCCGGGTCCCCGGGGGGGTGGGCTAACTATGGCTACACCTTC
TRBD1	TRBV5-6	TRBJ1-6	14	.	CASSQDRGRSPLHF	TGTGCCAGCAGCCAGGACAGGGGGCGGTCACCCCTCCACTTT
TRBD1	TRBV28	TRBJ1-1	14	.	CATDRDRGRTEAFF	TGTGCCACCGATAGGGACAGGGGGAGGACTGAAGCTTTCTTT
.	TRBV9	TRBJ2-3	13	few	CASSVTLTDTQYF	TGTGCCAGCAGCGTCACTCTCACAGATACGCAGTATTTT
TRBD2	TRBV19	TRBJ2-3	16	.	CATGTSGSTRTDTQYF	TGTGCCACTGGGACTAGCGGGAGTACTAGGACAGATACGCAGTATTTT
TRBD1	TRBV27	TRBJ1-1	14	.	CASSFGGQSFEAFF	TGTGCCAGCAGTTTCGGGGGACAGTCTTTTGAAGCTTTCTTT
TRBD1	TRBV15	TRBJ2-5	16	.	CATSRVSGGRVETQYF	TGTGCCACCAGCAGAGTTTCAGGGGGTCGTGTAGAGACCCAGTACTTC
TRBD2	TRBV4-1	TRBJ2-6	21	.	CASSQGRSGLAGPSGANVLTF	TGCGCCAGCAGCCAAGGAAGGAGTGGACTAGCGGGACCCTCTGGGGCCAACGTCCTGACTTTC
.	TRBV5-1	TRBJ1-1	14	.	CASSLAQVNTEAFF	TGCGCCAGCAGCTTGGCGCAGGTGAACACTGAAGCTTTCTTT
.	TRBV6-1	TRBJ1-3	15	.	CASKQDTRVGNTIYF	TGTGCCAGTAAGCAGGACACCAGGGTCGGAAACACCATATATTTT
.	TRBV10-2	TRBJ2-3	12	.	CATNPSTDTQYF	TGCGCCACCAATCCCAGCACAGATACGCAGTATTTT
.	TRBV19	TRBJ1-1	11	.	CASRTGAEAFF	TGTGCCAGTAGAACCGGGGCTGAAGCTTTCTTT
.	TRBV11-3	TRBJ2-3	15	.	CASSLGDTLTDTQYF	TGTGCCAGCAGCTTAGGAGACACTCTCACAGATACGCAGTATTTT
TRBD1	TRBV4-1	TRBJ1-1	16	.	CASSPSGQAGNTEAFF	TGCGCCAGCAGCCCGAGCGGACAGGCGGGAAACACTGAAGCTTTCTTT
TRBD2	TRBV6-1	TRBJ2-6	19	.	CASSEWSSGSPSGANVLTF	TGTGCCAGCAGTGAGTGGAGTAGCGGGAGCCCCTCTGGGGCCAACGTCCTGACTTTC
TRBD1	TRBV4-1	TRBJ2-5	16	.	CASSQDLTGGDETQYF	TGCGCCAGCAGCCAAGATCTAACAGGGGGCGATGAGACCCAGTACTTC
TRBD2	TRBV10-1	TRBJ2-3	14	.	CASSEASGTDTQYF	TGCGCCAGCAGTGAGGCTAGCGGGACAGATACGCAGTATTTT
.	TRBV19	TRBJ2-7	14	few	CASKQRTATYEQYF	TGTGCCAGTAAACAAAGGACAGCTACCTACGAGCAGTACTTC
TRBD2	TRBV5-1	TRBJ2-3	15	.	CASSRWTSGTDTQYF	TGCGCCAGCAGCAGGTGGACTAGCGGGACAGATACGCAGTATTTT
TRBD2	TRBV27	TRBJ2-5	17	.	CASRRLAGASVQETQYF	TGTGCCAGCAGGAGGCTAGCGGGAGCTTCTGTCCAAGAGACCCAGTACTTC
TRBD2	TRBV5-6	TRBJ2-1	13	once	CASSLGTSVWQFF	TGTGCCAGCAGCTTGGGGACTAGCGTGTGGCAGTTCTTC
TRBD1	TRBV19	TRBJ1-1	13	.	CASRQGALAEAFF	TGTGCCAGCCGACAGGGGGCGTTGGCTGAAGCTTTCTTT
.	TRBV21-1	TRBJ2-3	16	once	CASSKGGRGSTDTQYF	TGTGCCAGCAGCAAAGGTGGCAGGGGGTCCACAGATACGCAGTATTTT
.	TRBV28	TRBJ2-2	13	once	CASSLGRTGELFF	TGTGCCAGCAGTCTGGGGAGGACCGGGGAGCTGTTTTTT
TRBD1	TRBV5-5	TRBJ2-4	15	once	CASSFQTGGPNIQYF	TGTGCCAGCAGCTTCCAGACAGGGGGACCAAACATTCAGTACTTC
TRBD2	TRBV28	TRBJ2-7	15	once	CASSSPTSGRGEQYF	TGTGCCAGCAGTTCACCGACTAGCGGGAGGGGGGAGCAGTACTTC
TRBD1	TRBV18	TRBJ2-1	16	.	CASSPGTGRPYNEQFF	TGTGCCAGCTCACCAGGGACAGGCCGGCCCTACAATGAGCAGTTCTTC